Below, one TCR beta chain is given with its context. This sample stems from a study of blood T cell repertoires in COVID-19. Turning to the study itself: In each case, the material was cDNA or gDNA derived from T cells, B-cell-depleted T cells, or PBMCs.

Across 20 to 25 US areas, participants ranged in age from about 18 to 90 years. Grouping used clinical history reported by participants in a survey and questionnaire. Measured with immunoSEQ multiplex PCR; TCRdb has only the in-frame clones, and not every one. The sample lists about 210,000 clones, about nine tenths occurring once. Trimming removed 5 bases from V and 0 bases from J, with 19 bases in between. From germline, CDR1 is MDHEN and CDR2 SYDVKM. This CDR3 has 18 amino acids. Sequencing was performed on PBMCs or T cells enriched from blood (not recorded which). The chain uses TRBV28 and TRBJ1-4, with TRBD1 as a possible D gene (6 bases). This clonotype was sampled from a man between 18 and 29 years old with acute COVID-19. The CDR3 DNA is TGTGCCAGCAGTCCCCGACAGGCCTATACTGCAACTAATGAAAAACTGTTTTTT. Its protein is CASSPRQAYTATNEKLFF.